This TCR beta chain emerged from a study of T-cell memory formation after mild COVID-19. The CDR3 sequence is 18 residues long. V shed 2 bases and J 0 bases; nucleotides not matched to a gene: 11. Germline CDR1 SEHNR, CDR2 FQNEAQ (reference sequence). TCRdb re-analysed the 5' RACE reads in MiXCR, keeping a single row per CDR3 protein. The sample has fewer than 550,000 distinct CDR3 sequences; roughly 20% are singletons. The sequenced material came from PBMCs or a T cell subset sorted from them (not recorded which). The V and J genes are TRBV7-9 and TRBJ2-3, with 7 bases aligning to TRBD1. This TCR was sampled from an adult woman who had mild COVID-19 (a few samples of this study predate the infection). Cell type and time point are not known. CDR3 DNA sequence: TGTGCCAGCAGCTTAAGGGGGCCCAGACAGGCGAGCACAGATACGCAGTATTTT. It encodes CASSLRGPRQASTDTQYF.